These 5 T cell receptor beta chains were all obtained from the same sample, sequenced in a study of beta chain features in type 1 diabetes. Findings of the study overall: Significant though moderate, a shortening of TCRB CDR3s appeared in all four CD4+ subsets of Type 1 diabetes patients.

These receptors' antigens are unknown. The whole isolated RNA underwent reverse transcription, so sequencing captured expressed TCRB transcripts. The data were produced by immunoSEQ multiplex PCR, yet TCRdb's version contains in-frame clones alone and is incomplete. The sample contains roughly 140,000 clones, approximately 10% of which appear only once. Input material: central memory CD4+ T cells from blood. The source of these receptors is a man younger than 45 with type 1 diabetes.

The sample holds many counts of this clone. The chain has TRBV6-5 and TRBJ1-4; 7 nucleotides match TRBD1. V lost 6 bases, J lost 7 bases, and 8 bases stayed unmatched. CDR1 and CDR2 from the germline V gene are MNHEY and SVGAGI. The CDR3 covers 14 residues. As DNA, the CDR3 is TGTGCCAGCAGCCCCGGGACAGCACCTGAAAAACTGTTTTTT. This codes for CASSPGTAPEKLFF.

This chain joins TRBV9 and TRBJ2-5; D is unresolved. CDR1 and CDR2 (germline): SGDLS, YYNGEE. Trimming took 3 bases from V and 4 from J, leaving 13 bases between them. CDR3 length: 14 amino acids. CDR3 DNA: TGTGCCAGCAGCGCCGGAAGTGGGCCAGAGACCCAGTACTTC. This sequence encodes CASSAGSGPETQYF.

This clone was seen only a few times. This chain uses TRBV27 with TRBJ1-5; D is undetermined. Germline assignment: CDR1 MNHEY and CDR2 SMNVEV (reference sequence). CDR3 length equals 11 residues. V was clipped by 8 bases and J by 4 bases, with 6 bases between them. In DNA form, the CDR3 reads TGTGCCAGCCGCCAGAATCAGCCCCAGCATTTT. Translation: CASRQNQPQHF.

There are a few counts of this clone. The CDR3 loop reads CASSLEPGGDTQYF. CDR3 bases: TGCGCCAGCAGCTTGGAACCGGGAGGTGATACGCAGTATTTT. The rearrangement joins TRBV5-1 to TRBJ2-3; TRBD2 matches 7 bases. This CDR3 comprises 14 residues. Germline CDR1 reads SGHRS; CDR2 reads YFSETQ. V dropped 0 bases and J dropped 6; count of bases not matched to a gene: 4. The full variable domain, in which reference TRBV5-1 and TRBJ2-3 provide the parts outside the CDR3, is KAGVTQTPRYLIKTRGQQVTLSCSPISGHRSVSWYQQTPGQGLQFLFEYFSETQRNKGNFPGRFSGRQFSNSRSEMNVSTLELGDSALYLCASSLEPGGDTQYFGPGTRLTVL.

Only a few counts were recorded for this clone. The CDR3 spells CASSHTGGPYGYTF. The CDR3 DNA sequence: TGTGCCAGCAGCCATACGGGGGGTCCCTATGGCTACACCTTC. This sequence joins TRBV7-9 and TRBJ1-2; D is possibly TRBD1 (5 bases). Trimming took 5 bases from V and 4 from J, leaving 14 bases between them. The germline V gene has CDR1 SEHNR and CDR2 FQNEAQ (reference sequence). The CDR3 length is 14 residues.